Described below is a single TCR beta chain sequence and its context. The germline V gene has CDR1 DFQATT and CDR2 SNEGSKA (reference sequence). Deletions cut 6 bases from V and 5 bases from J, with 10 bases between. This CDR3 comprises 11 residues. Sequencing used immunoSEQ multiplex PCR; TCRdb keeps in-frame clones, though not all of them. The profile shows 2 million to 2.5 million clones, more than 90% of them singletons. The data stem from a study of shared clonotypes between healthy human individuals. Source material: naive CD4+ T cells sorted from blood. Subset described: CD45RA+ positively selected. The V and J genes are TRBV20-1 and TRBJ2-5; D is uncertain. This receptor was identified in a man between 18 and 29 years old in good health. For the CDR3, the DNA is TGCAGTGCCGAGGACGGGGAGACCCAGTACTTC. Translated: CSAEDGETQYF.